Detailed here is one T cell receptor beta chain. Its specificity is not known. The data belong to a study of radiation and T cells in renal cell carcinoma. Study context: Nephrectomy followed 15 Gy stereotactic body radiation by 4 weeks. Study conclusions and caveats: No pretreatment tumor biopsies were available for baseline clonotypes.

Time point given: blood 2 weeks post-SBRT. Treatment: 15 Gy SBRT to primary tumor, nephrectomy 4 weeks later. Blood was sampled at baseline, 2 weeks and 4 weeks after SBRT. The patient's renal cell carcinoma had clear cell pathology. Assay: immunoSEQ multiplex PCR; the TCRdb copy retains only in-frame clones and omits some. The sample carries about 130,000 clones, around 90% recorded once. The sequence came from a woman in her sixties or seventies with renal cell carcinoma. The specimen comprised blood, sampled from a patient whose treatment included radiotherapy and nephrectomy.

The DNA of the CDR3 is TGTGCCAGCAGCTTTTTATTGGGAGGGAACACTGAAGCTTTCTTT. It translates to CASSFLLGGNTEAFF. This chain uses TRBV7-9 with TRBJ1-1; D is unclear. V was pared by 3 bases and J by 1 base, with 12 bases between. The CDR3 loop spans 15 amino acids. Per germline, CDR1 SEHNR and CDR2 FQNEAQ (reference sequence).